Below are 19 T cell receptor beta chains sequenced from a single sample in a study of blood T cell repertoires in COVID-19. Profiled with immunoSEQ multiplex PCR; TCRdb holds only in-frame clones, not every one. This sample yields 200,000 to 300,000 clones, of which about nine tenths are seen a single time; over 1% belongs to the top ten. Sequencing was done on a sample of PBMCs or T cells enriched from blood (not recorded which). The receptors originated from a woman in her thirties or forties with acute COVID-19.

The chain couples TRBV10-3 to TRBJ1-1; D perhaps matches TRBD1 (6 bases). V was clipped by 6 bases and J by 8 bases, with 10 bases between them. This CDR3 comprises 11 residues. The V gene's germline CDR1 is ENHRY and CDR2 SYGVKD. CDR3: CAIRAGTEAFF. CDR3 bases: TGTGCCATCAGGGCCGGGACAGAAGCTTTCTTT.

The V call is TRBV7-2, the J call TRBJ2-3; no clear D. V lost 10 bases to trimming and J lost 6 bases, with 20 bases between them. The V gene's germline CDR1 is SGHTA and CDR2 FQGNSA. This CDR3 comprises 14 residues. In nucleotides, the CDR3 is TGTGCCAACCGTGGAGACCTCCGAAGCGATACGCAGTATTTT. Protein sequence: CANRGDLRSDTQYF.

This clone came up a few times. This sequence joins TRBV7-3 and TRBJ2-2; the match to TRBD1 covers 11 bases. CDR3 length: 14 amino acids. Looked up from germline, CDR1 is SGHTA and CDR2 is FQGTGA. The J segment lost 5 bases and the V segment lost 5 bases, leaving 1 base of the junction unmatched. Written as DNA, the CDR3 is TGTGCCAGCAGCGGACAGGGGGCTACCGGGGAGCTGTTTTTT. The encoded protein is CASSGQGATGELFF.

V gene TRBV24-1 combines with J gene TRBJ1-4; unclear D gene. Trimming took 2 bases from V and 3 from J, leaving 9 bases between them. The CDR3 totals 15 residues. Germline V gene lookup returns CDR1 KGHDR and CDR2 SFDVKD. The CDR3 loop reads CATSDSSAANEKLFF. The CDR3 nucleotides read TGTGCCACCAGTGATTCATCCGCGGCTAATGAAAAACTGTTTTTT.

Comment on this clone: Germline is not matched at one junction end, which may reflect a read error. The CDR3 spells CAINWRDDYGYTF. In DNA form, the CDR3 reads TGTGCAATCAATTGGAGGGACGACTATGGCTACACCTTC. The chain links TRBV10-3 to TRBJ1-2; D perhaps matches TRBD1 (5 bases). In germline, CDR1 is ENHRY, CDR2 SYGVKD. The CDR3 covers 13 residues.

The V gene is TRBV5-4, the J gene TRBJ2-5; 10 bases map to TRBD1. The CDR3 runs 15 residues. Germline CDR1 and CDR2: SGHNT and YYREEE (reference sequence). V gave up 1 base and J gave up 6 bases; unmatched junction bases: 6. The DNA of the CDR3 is TGTGCCAGCAGCTTGATTGGACAGGGGGAAAAGACCCAGTACTTC. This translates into CASSLIGQGEKTQYF.

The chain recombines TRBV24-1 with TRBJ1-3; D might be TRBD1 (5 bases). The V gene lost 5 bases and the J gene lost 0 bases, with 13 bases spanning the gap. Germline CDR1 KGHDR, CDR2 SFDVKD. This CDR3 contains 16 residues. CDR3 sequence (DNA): TGTGCCACCAGTGTACAGGCGGCCCCCTCTGGAAACACCATATATTTT. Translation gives CATSVQAAPSGNTIYF.

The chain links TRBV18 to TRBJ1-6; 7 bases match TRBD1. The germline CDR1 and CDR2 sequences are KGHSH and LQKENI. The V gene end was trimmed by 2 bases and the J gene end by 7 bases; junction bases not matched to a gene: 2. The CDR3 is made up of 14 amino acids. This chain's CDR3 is CASSPRDRNSPLHF. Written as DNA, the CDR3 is TGTGCCAGCTCACCAAGGGACAGAAATTCACCCCTCCACTTT. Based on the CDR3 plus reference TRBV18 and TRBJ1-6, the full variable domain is NAGVMQNPRHLVRRRGQEARLRCSPMKGHSHVYWYRQLPEEGLKFMVYLQKENIIDESGMPKERFSAEFPKEGPSILRIQQVVRGDSAAYFCASSPRDRNSPLHFGNGTRLTVT.

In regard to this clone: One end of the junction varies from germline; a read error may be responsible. The CDR3 region is CASSLGPVSETQYF. The CDR3 nucleotides are TGTGCTAGCAGCTTAGGTCCGGTGTCCGAGACCCAGTACTTC. The gene calls are TRBV7-7 and TRBJ2-5; D is undetermined. Germline loops: CDR1 SSHAT, CDR2 FNYEAQ (reference sequence). The CDR3 runs 14 residues.

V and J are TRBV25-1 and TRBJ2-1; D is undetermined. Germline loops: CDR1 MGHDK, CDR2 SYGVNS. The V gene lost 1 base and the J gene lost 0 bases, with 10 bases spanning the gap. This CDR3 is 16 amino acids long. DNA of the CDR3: TGTGCCAGCAGTGAATGGATCCCGGGCTCCTACAATGAGCAGTTCTTC. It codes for CASSEWIPGSYNEQFF.

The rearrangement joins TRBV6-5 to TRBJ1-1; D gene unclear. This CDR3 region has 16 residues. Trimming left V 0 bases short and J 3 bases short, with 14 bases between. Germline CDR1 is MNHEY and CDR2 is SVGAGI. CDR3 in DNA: TGTGCCAGCAGTTACTCGATCCGGGTCGGGGACACTGAAGCTTTCTTT. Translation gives CASSYSIRVGDTEAFF.

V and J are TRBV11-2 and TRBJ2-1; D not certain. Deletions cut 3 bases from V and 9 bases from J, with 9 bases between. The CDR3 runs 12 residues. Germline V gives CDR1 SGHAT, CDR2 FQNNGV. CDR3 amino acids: CASSFLRGEQFF. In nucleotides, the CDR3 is TGTGCCAGCAGCTTCCTTAGAGGTGAGCAGTTCTTC.

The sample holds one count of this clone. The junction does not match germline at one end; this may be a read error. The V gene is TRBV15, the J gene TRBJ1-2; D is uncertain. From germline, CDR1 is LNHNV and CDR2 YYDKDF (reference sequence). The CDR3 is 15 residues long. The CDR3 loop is CATSRDLMVETGGIF. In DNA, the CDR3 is TGTGCCACCAGCAGAGATTTAATGGTTGAAACCGGCGGGATCTTC. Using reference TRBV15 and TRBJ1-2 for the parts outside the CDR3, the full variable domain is DAMVIQNPRYQVTQFGKPVTLSCSQTLNHNVMYWYQQKSSQAPKLLFHYYDKDFNNEADTPDNFQSRRPNTSFCFLDIRSPGLGDTAMYLCATSRDLMVETGGIFGSGTRLTVV.

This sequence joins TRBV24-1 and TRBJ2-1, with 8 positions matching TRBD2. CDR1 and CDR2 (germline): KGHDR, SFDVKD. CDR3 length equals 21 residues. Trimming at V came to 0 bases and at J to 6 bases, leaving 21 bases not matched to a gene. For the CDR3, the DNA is TGTGCCACCAGTGATTTGGACGGGGGGGATCCAGGGAGCTTTTTCGGCAATGAGCAGTTCTTC. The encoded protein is CATSDLDGGDPGSFFGNEQFF.

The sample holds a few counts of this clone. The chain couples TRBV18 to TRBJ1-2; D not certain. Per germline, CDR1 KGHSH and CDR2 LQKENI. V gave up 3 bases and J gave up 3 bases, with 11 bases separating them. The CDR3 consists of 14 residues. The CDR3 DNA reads TGTGCCAGCTCACCTTATGACGGGGACTATGGCTACACCTTC. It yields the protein CASSPYDGDYGYTF.

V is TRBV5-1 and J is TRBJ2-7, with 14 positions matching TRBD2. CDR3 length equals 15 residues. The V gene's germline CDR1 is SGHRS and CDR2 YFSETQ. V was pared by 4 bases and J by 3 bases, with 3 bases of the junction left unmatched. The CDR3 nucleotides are TGCGCCAGCAGCGGGGGACTAGCGGGAGTCTACGAGCAGTACTTC. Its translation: CASSGGLAGVYEQYF.

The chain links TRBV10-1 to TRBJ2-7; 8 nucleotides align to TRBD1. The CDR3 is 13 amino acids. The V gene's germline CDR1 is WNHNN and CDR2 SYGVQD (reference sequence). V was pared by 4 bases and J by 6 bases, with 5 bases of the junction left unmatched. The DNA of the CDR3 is TGCGCCAGCAGTGGGACAGGGCCTAGCGAGCAGTACTTC. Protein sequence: CASSGTGPSEQYF.

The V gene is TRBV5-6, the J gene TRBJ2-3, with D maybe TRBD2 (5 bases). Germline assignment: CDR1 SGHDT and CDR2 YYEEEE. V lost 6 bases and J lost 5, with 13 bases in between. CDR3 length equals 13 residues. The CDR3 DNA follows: TGTGCCAGCATGGGTCAAAGCGGAGATACGCAGTATTTT. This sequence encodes CASMGQSGDTQYF.

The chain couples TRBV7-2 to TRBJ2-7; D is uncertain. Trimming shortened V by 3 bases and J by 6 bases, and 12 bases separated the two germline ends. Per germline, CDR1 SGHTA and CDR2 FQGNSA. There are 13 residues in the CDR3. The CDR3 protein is CASSFGSTPEQYV. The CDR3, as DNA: TGTGCCAGCAGCTTCGGGTCCACTCCCGAGCAGTACGTC.